This T cell receptor beta chain was captured in a study of lymphopenia after photon versus proton radiotherapy. This CDR3 comprises 16 residues. From germline, CDR1 is LGHNT and CDR2 FRNRAP. V was pared by 1 base and J by 0 bases, with 1 base of the junction left unmatched. Method: immunoSEQ multiplex PCR; TCRdb's copy keeps in-frame clones and lacks some. Among tens of thousands of clones listed, around 90% were seen once. The chain uses TRBV12-5 and TRBJ2-1; TRBD1 matches at 9 bases. This sequence originates from a woman in her 70s with pancreatic cancer. The sequencing here drew on peripheral blood, taken from a patient treated with photon-based radiotherapy. The CDR3 DNA reads as TGTGCTAGTGGTTTGGGGACAGGGGACTCCTACAATGAGCAGTTCTTC. It codes for CASGLGTGDSYNEQFF.